This T cell receptor (beta chain) originates from a study of PD-1 blockade in classical Hodgkin lymphoma. A remark on this clone: What it recognizes is unknown.

CDR3 length: 16 residues. V lost 4 bases, J lost 1 base, and 14 bases lay in between. Germline V lookup: CDR1 MDHEN, CDR2 SYDVKM. Assay used: immunoSEQ multiplex PCR; TCRdb lists only in-frame clones, some missing. The sample carries almost 85,000 clones, approximately 88% recorded once. With no exception, relapse followed autologous stem cell transplantation in all patients, and brentuximab vedotin exposure varied. Patients reached a best response of complete response, partial response or progressive disease. General study points: Reasons behind the repertoire differences stay unclear, perhaps disease activity or earlier therapy. Newly diagnosed patients reportedly trailed healthy donors in baseline TCR diversity. Complete responders started with a diversity level that resembled newly diagnosed patients at baseline.

The sequencing used peripheral blood mononuclear cells (PBMCs), collected at baseline. This receptor was taken from a human donor with classical Hodgkin lymphoma. The chain links TRBV28 to TRBJ1-5; no firm D call. Here the CDR3 reads CASSYPLQKSNQPQHF. The CDR3 coding sequence is TGTGCCAGCAGTTATCCCCTACAGAAGAGCAATCAGCCCCAGCATTTT.